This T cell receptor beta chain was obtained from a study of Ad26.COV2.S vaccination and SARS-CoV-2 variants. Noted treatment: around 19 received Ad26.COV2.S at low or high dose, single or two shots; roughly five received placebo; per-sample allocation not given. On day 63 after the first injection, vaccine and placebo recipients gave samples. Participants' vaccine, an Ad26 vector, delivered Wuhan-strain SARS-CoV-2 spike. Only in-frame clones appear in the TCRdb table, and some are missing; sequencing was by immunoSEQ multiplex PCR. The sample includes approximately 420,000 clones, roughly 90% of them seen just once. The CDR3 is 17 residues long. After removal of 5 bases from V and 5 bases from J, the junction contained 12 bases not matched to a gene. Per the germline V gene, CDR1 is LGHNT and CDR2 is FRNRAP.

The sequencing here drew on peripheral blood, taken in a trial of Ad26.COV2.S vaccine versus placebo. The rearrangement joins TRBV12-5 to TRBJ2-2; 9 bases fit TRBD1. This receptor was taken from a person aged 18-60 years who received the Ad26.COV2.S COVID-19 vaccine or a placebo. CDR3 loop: CASGLTSGQGITGELFF. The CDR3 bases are TGTGCTAGTGGTCTGACCTCGGGACAGGGAATAACCGGGGAGCTGTTTTTT.